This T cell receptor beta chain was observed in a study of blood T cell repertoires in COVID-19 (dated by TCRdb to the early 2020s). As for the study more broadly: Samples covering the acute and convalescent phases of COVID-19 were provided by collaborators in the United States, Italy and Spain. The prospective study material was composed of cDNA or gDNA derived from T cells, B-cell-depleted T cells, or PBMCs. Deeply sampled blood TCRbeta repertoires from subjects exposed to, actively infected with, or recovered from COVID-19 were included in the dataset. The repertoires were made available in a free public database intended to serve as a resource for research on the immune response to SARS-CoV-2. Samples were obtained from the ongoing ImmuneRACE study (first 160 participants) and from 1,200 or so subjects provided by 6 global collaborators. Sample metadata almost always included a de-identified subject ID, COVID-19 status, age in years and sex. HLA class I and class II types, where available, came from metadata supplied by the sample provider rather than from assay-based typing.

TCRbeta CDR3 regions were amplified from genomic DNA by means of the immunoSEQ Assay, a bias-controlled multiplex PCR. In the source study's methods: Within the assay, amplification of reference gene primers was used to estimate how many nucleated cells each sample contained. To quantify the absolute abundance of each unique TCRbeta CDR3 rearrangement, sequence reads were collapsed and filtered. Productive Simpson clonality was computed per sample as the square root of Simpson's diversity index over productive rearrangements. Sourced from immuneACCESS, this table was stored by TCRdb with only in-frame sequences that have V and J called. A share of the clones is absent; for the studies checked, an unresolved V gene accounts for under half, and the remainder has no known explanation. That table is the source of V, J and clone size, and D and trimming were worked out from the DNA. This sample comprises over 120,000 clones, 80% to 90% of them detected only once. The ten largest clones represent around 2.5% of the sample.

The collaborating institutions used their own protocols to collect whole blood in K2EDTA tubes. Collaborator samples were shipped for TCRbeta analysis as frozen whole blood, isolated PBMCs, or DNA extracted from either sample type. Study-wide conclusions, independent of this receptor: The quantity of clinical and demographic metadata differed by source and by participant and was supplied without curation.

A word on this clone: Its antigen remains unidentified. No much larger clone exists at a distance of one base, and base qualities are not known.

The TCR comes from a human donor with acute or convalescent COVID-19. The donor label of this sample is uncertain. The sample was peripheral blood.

CDR3 region: CASSEEAQGLGSPLHF. Read as DNA, the sequence is TGTGCCAGCAGTGAAGAGGCACAGGGGCTGGGTTCACCCCTCCACTTT. The chain is assembled from TRBV6-1 and TRBJ1-6, with 7 bases in between that match TRBD1. CDR1 and CDR2 were assigned from the germline V gene as MNHNS and SASEGT. Trimming accounts for 1 base at V and 9 bases at J, while the number of junction bases matched to no gene is 9. Inclusive of the bounding cysteine and phenylalanine, the CDR3 is 16 residues long. This entry keeps only the CDR3 DNA: 48 bases, framed from base 1.